Included here is one TCR beta chain sequence, with context. Its antigen is as yet unknown. This sample is part of a study of T cells expressing NK-cell markers. General observations from the study: About six donors carried dominant NKG2C+ clonotypes that made up roughly 1.0-7.5% of their CD8+ T cells. These clonotypes, the leaders elsewhere, also led the CD3+CD56-NKG2C+ fraction in a handful of donors.

TCRdb derives one entry per CDR3 protein from the 5' RACE reads, leaving out DNA. With some 150,000 distinct CDR3 sequences in the sample, the ten largest clones hold 37%. The CDR3 spans 12 residues. The chain links TRBV12-3 or TRBV12-4 to TRBJ2-2; TCRdb reports TRBD1, a call that lacks DNA to check it against. This receptor was taken from a woman aged 45-59 years in good health. The material sequenced was blood T cells: a sorted CD56 or NKG2C T cell subset, CD4+ or CD8+ T cells, or bulk PBMC T cells (not recorded which). CDR3 loop: CASTGTAGELFF.